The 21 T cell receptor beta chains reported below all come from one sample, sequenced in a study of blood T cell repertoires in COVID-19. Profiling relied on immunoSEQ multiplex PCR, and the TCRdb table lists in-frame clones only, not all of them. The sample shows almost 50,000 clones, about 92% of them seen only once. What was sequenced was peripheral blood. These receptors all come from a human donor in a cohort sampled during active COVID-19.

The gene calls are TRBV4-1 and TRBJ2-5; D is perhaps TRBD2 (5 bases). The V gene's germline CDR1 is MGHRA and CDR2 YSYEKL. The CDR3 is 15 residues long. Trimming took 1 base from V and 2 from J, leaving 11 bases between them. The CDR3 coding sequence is TGCGCCAGCAGCCAAGCTCCCCGGGAACAAGAGACCCAGTACTTC. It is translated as CASSQAPREQETQYF.

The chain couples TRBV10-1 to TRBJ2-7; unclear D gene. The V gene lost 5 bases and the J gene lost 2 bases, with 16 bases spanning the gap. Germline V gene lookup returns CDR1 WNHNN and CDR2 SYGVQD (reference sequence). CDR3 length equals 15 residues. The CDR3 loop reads CASSTRSRSTYEQYV. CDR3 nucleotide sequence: TGCGCCAGCAGTACACGGAGCCGCAGTACCTACGAGCAGTACGTC.

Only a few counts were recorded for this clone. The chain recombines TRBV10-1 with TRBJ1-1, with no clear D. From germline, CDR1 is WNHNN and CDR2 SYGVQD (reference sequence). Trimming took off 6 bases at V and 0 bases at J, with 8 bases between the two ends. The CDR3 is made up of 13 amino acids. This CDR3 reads CASREAVNTEAFF. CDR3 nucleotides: TGCGCCAGCAGGGAGGCGGTGAACACTGAAGCTTTCTTT.

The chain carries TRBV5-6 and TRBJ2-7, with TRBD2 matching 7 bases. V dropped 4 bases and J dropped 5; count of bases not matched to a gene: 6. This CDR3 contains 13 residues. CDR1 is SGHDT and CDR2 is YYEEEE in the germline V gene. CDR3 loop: CASSTTGGDEQYV. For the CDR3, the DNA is TGTGCCAGCAGCACGACGGGGGGAGACGAGCAGTACGTC.

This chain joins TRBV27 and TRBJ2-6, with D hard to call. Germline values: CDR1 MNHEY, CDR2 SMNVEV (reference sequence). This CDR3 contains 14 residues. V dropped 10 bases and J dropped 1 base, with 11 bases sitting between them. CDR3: CATRSESGANVLTF. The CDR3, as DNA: TGTGCCACACGGTCGGAGTCTGGGGCCAACGTCCTGACTTTC. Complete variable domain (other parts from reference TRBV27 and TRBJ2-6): EAQVTQNPRYLITVTGKKLTVTCSQNMNHEYMSWYRQDPGLGLRQIYYSMNVEVTDKGDVPEGYKVSRKEKRNFPLILESPSPNQTSLYFCATRSESGANVLTFGAGSRLTVL.

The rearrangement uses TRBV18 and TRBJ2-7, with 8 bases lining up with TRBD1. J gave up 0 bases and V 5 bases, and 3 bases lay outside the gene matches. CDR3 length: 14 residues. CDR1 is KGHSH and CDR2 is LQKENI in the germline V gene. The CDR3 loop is CASSRDRFSYEQYF. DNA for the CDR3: TGTGCCAGCTCAAGGGACAGGTTCTCCTACGAGCAGTACTTC.

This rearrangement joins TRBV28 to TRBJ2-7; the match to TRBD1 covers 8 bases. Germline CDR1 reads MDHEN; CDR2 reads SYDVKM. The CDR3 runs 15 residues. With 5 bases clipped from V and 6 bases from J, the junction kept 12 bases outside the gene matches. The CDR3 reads CASSPSRGRKPEQYF. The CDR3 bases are TGTGCCAGCAGTCCATCCAGGGGGCGCAAACCCGAGCAGTACTTC.

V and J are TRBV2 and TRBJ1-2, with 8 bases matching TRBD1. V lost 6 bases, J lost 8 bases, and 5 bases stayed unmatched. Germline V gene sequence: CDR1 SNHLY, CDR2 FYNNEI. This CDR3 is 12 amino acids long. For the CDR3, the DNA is TGTGCCAGCAGCGAGGACAGGGTAGGCTACACCTTC. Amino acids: CASSEDRVGYTF.

This chain's CDR3 is CASSVYLNTIYF. The CDR3 DNA reads TGTGCCAGCAGTGTCTATTTGAACACCATATATTTT. The chain employs TRBV2 and TRBJ1-3; D unclear. V was cut by 4 bases and J by 7 bases, with 8 bases left in between. The CDR3 contains 12 residues. The germline gives CDR1 SNHLY, CDR2 FYNNEI.

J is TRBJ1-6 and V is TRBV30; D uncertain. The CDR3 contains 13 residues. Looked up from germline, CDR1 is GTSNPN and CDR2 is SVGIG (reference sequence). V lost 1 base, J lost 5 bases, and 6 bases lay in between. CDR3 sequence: CAWSDQNNSPLHF. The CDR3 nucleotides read TGTGCCTGGAGTGATCAGAATAATTCACCCCTCCACTTT.

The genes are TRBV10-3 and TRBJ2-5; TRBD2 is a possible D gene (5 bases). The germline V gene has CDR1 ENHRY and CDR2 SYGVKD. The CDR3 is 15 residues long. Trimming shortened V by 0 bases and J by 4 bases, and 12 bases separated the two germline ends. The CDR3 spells CAISESTRAIETQYF. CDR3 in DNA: TGTGCCATCAGTGAGTCTACGCGGGCTATAGAGACCCAGTACTTC.

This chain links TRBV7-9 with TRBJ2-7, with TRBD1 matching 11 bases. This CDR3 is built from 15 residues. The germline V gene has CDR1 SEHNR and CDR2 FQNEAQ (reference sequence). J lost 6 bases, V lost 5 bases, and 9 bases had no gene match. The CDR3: CASSILGTGGAEQYF. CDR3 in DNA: TGTGCCAGCAGCATCCTTGGGACAGGGGGGGCCGAGCAGTACTTC. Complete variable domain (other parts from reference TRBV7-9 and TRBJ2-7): DTGVSQNPRHKITKRGQNVTFRCDPISEHNRLYWYRQTLGQGPEFLTYFQNEAQLEKSRLLSDRFSAERPKGSFSTLEIQRTEQGDSAMYLCASSILGTGGAEQYFGPGTRLTVT.

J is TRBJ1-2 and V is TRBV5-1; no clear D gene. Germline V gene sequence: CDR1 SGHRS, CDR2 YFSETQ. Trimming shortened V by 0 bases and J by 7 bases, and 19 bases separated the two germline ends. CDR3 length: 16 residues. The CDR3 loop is CASSLARTVEIGGYTF. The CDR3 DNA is TGCGCCAGCAGCTTGGCCAGGACTGTAGAAATCGGTGGCTACACCTTC.

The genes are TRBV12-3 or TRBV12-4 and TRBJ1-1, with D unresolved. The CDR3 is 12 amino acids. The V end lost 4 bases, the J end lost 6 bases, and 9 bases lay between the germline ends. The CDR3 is CASSSRGPEAFF. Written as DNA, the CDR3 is TGTGCCAGCAGTTCGAGAGGGCCTGAAGCTTTCTTT.

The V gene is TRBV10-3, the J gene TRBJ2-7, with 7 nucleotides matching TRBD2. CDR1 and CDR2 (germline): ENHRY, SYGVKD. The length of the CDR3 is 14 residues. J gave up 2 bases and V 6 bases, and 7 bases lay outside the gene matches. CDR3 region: CAIRGGDGTYEQYF. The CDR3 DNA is TGTGCCATCAGGGGGGGGGACGGAACCTACGAGCAGTACTTC.

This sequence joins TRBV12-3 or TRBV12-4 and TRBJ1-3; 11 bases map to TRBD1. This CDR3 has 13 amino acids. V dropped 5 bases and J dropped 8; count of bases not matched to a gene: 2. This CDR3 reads CASSTGQGDTIYF. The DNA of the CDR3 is TGTGCCAGCAGTACGGGACAGGGGGACACCATATATTTT.

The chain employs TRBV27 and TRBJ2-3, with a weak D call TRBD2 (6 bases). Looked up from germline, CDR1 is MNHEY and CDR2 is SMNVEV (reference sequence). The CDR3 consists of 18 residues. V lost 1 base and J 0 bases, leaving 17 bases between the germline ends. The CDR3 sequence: CASSLFRLDSGSTDTQYF. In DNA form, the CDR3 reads TGTGCCAGCAGTTTATTTCGATTGGATAGCGGTAGCACAGATACGCAGTATTTT.

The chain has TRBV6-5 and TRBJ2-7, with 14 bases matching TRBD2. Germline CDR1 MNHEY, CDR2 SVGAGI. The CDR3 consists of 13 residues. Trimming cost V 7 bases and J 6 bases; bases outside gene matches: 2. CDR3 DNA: TGTGCCAGCAAGACTAGCGGGAGGGGCGAGCAGTACGTC. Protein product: CASKTSGRGEQYV.

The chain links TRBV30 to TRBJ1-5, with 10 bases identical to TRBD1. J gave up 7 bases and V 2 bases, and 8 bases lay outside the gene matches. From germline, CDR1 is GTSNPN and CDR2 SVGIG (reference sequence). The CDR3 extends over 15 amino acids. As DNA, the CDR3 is TGTGCCTGGAGTCCCCGGGACAGGGGCTTCCAGCCCCAGCATTTT. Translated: CAWSPRDRGFQPQHF. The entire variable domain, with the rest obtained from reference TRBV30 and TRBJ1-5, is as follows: SQTIHQWPATLVQPVGSPLSLECTVEGTSNPNLYWYRQAAGRGLQLLFYSVGIGQISSEVPQNLSASRPQDRQFILSSKKLLLSDSGFYLCAWSPRDRGFQPQHFGDGTRLSIL.

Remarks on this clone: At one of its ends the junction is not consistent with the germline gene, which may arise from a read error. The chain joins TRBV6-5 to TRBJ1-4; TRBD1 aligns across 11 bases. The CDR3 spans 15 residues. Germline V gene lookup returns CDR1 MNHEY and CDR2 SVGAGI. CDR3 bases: TGTGCCAGCGGTTACCGGGACAGGGGGTATGAAAAACTGTTTTTT. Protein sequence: CASGYRDRGYEKLFF.

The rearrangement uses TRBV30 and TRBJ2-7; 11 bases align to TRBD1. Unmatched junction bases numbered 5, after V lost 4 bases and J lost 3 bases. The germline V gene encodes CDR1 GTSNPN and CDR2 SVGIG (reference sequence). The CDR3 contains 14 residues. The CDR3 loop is CAWTGTGGFYEQYF. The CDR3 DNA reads TGTGCCTGGACCGGGACAGGGGGTTTCTACGAGCAGTACTTC. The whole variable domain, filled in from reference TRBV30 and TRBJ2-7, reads SQTIHQWPATLVQPVGSPLSLECTVEGTSNPNLYWYRQAAGRGLQLLFYSVGIGQISSEVPQNLSASRPQDRQFILSSKKLLLSDSGFYLCAWTGTGGFYEQYFGPGTRLTVT.